The present T cell receptor (beta chain) was sequenced within a study of T cell responses to AZD1222 COVID-19 vaccine. This table comes from immunoSEQ multiplex PCR, and its TCRdb copy is limited to in-frame clones, with some not included. In the table there are 110,000 to 150,000 clones, around 91% of which are singletons. The origin of this receptor is an adult in good health. Sequenced here: peripheral blood, sampled on day 0 of AZD1222 vaccination.

The CDR3 DNA reads TGTGCCAGCAGCTTAGAAAGTCTAGCAAAAGAGACCCAGTACTTC. It encodes CASSLESLAKETQYF. The chain links TRBV11-2 to TRBJ2-5; tentative D call: TRBD2 (5 bases). The V end was cut by 0 bases, the J end by 3 bases, with 11 bases between. Germline V gene data show CDR1 as SGHAT and CDR2 as FQNNGV. The length of the CDR3 is 15 residues.